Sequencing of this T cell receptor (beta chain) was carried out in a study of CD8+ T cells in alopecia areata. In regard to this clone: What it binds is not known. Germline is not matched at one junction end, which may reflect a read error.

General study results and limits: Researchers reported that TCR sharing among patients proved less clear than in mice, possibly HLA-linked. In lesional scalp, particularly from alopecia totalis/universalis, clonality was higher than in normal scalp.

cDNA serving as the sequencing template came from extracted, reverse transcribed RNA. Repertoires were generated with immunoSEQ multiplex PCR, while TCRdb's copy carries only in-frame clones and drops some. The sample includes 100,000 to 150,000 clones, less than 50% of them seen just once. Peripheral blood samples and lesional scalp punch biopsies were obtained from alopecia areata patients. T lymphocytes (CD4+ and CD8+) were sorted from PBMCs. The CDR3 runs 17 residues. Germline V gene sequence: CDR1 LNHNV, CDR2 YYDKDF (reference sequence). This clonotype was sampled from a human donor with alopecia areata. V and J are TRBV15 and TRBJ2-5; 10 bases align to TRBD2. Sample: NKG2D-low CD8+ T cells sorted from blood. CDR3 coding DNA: TGTGCCACCAGCGGAGATACTAGCGGGGCAACTCAAGAGACCCAGTACTTC. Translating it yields CATSGDTSGATQETQYF.